These T cell receptor beta chains were read from a single sample in a study of OX40 agonist ivuxolimab in advanced cancers. Sequencing was performed with immunoSEQ multiplex PCR; in TCRdb, only in-frame clones are kept and a portion is missing. The table includes tens of thousands of clones, over 90% detected once. Sequenced material: CD4+ or CD8+ T cells sorted from blood, taken in a trial of the OX40 agonist ivuxolimab. The receptors were sampled from an adult with an advanced solid tumor such as melanoma, head and neck, liver or kidney cancer. The CDR3 runs from the conserved cysteine through the conserved F or W. D genes are given only for firm matches. Not all rows give a size; the values are once, few, many and, for expanded clones, a class.

v_call: TRBV19; j_call: TRBJ2-7; d_call: -; clone_size: once; cdr3_aa: CASSLPGHYYEQYF; cdr3_nt: TGTGCCAGTAGTCTCCCGGGACACTACTACGAGCAGTACTTC
v_call: TRBV6-5; j_call: TRBJ1-1; d_call: -; clone_size: -; cdr3_aa: CASSSTPWWTEAFF; cdr3_nt: TGTGCCAGCAGTTCTACCCCGTGGTGGACTGAAGCTTTCTTT
v_call: TRBV10-3; j_call: TRBJ2-1; d_call: TRBD2; clone_size: -; cdr3_aa: CAIPPGAGTSGGADYNEQFF; cdr3_nt: TGTGCCATCCCTCCTGGGGCCGGGACTAGCGGGGGGGCAGATTACAATGAGCAGTTCTTC
v_call: TRBV14; j_call: TRBJ2-7; d_call: -; clone_size: -; cdr3_aa: CASSLRDSYEQYF; cdr3_nt: TGTGCCAGCAGCCTCCGGGACTCCTACGAGCAGTACTTC
v_call: TRBV4-1; j_call: TRBJ1-4; d_call: -; clone_size: -; cdr3_aa: CASSLTPGDEKLFF; cdr3_nt: TGCGCCAGCAGTCTCACACCGGGCGATGAAAAACTGTTTTTT
v_call: TRBV2; j_call: TRBJ1-2; d_call: TRBD1; clone_size: -; cdr3_aa: CASSAGQGGWSYGYTF; cdr3_nt: TGTGCCAGCAGTGCGGGACAGGGAGGATGGAGCTATGGCTACACCTTC
v_call: TRBV29-1; j_call: TRBJ2-7; d_call: -; clone_size: -; cdr3_aa: CSVEGEDRYGEQYF; cdr3_nt: TGCAGCGTTGAAGGGGAGGACAGGTACGGAGAGCAGTACTTC
v_call: TRBV10-3; j_call: TRBJ2-3; d_call: -; clone_size: -; cdr3_aa: CAISGPRGTEYF; cdr3_nt: TGTGCCATCAGTGGCCCAAGGGGGACGGAGTATTTT
v_call: TRBV4-1; j_call: TRBJ2-7; d_call: -; clone_size: -; cdr3_aa: CASSREPTPLGTYEQYF; cdr3_nt: TGCGCCAGCAGCCGCGAGCCCACTCCTCTTGGGACCTACGAGCAGTACTTC
v_call: TRBV2; j_call: TRBJ2-1; d_call: TRBD2; clone_size: -; cdr3_aa: CAIHGLAGGPHSYNEQFF; cdr3_nt: TGTGCCATCCACGGACTAGCGGGAGGGCCCCACTCCTACAATGAGCAGTTCTTC
v_call: TRBV27; j_call: TRBJ1-5; d_call: TRBD1; clone_size: -; cdr3_aa: CASSLGQGVGQPQHF; cdr3_nt: TGTGCCAGCAGTTTGGGACAGGGGGTCGGTCAGCCCCAGCATTTT
v_call: TRBV21-1; j_call: TRBJ2-5; d_call: -; clone_size: -; cdr3_aa: CASSKGGGTQETQYF; cdr3_nt: TGTGCCAGCAGCAAAGGGGGCGGGACCCAAGAGACCCAGTACTTC
v_call: TRBV2; j_call: TRBJ1-6; d_call: TRBD1; clone_size: -; cdr3_aa: CASSEGTGGDSYNSPLHF; cdr3_nt: TGTGCCAGCAGTGAAGGGACAGGGGGGGACTCCTATAATTCACCCCTCCACTTT
v_call: TRBV5-1; j_call: TRBJ1-1; d_call: -; clone_size: -; cdr3_aa: CASSWDRGESNTEAFF; cdr3_nt: TGCGCCAGCAGCTGGGATCGGGGGGAGAGCAATACTGAAGCTTTCTTT
v_call: TRBV11-2; j_call: TRBJ2-2; d_call: TRBD2; clone_size: -; cdr3_aa: CASSNPGLAGGPGGELFF; cdr3_nt: TGTGCCAGCAGTAACCCGGGACTAGCGGGAGGGCCGGGCGGGGAGCTGTTTTTT
v_call: TRBV13; j_call: TRBJ1-2; d_call: -; clone_size: -; cdr3_aa: CASSPPGELDGYTF; cdr3_nt: TGTGCCAGCAGCCCCCCGGGGGAGTTAGATGGCTACACCTTC
v_call: TRBV27; j_call: TRBJ2-1; d_call: TRBD2; clone_size: -; cdr3_aa: CASRKGPSGGGNEQFF; cdr3_nt: TGTGCCAGCAGGAAAGGGCCTAGCGGGGGGGGCAATGAGCAGTTCTTC
v_call: TRBV11-2; j_call: TRBJ2-5; d_call: -; clone_size: -; cdr3_aa: CASSLGQGFQETQYF; cdr3_nt: TGTGCCAGCAGCTTAGGCCAGGGGTTCCAAGAGACCCAGTACTTC
v_call: TRBV29-1; j_call: TRBJ2-1; d_call: -; clone_size: -; cdr3_aa: CSGTGFNEQFF; cdr3_nt: TGCAGCGGGACTGGCTTCAATGAGCAGTTCTTC
v_call: TRBV2; j_call: TRBJ1-2; d_call: TRBD1; clone_size: -; cdr3_aa: CASSEAPTGDTVYYGYTF; cdr3_nt: TGTGCCAGCAGTGAAGCCCCGACAGGGGATACCGTGTACTATGGCTACACCTTC
v_call: TRBV6-5; j_call: TRBJ2-1; d_call: -; clone_size: -; cdr3_aa: CASGPPAEQFF; cdr3_nt: TGTGCCAGCGGACCCCCCGCTGAGCAGTTCTTC
v_call: TRBV6-1; j_call: TRBJ2-3; d_call: -; clone_size: -; cdr3_aa: CACRGRGITDTQYF; cdr3_nt: TGTGCCTGCCGCGGAAGGGGCATCACAGATACGCAGTATTTT
v_call: TRBV28; j_call: TRBJ1-5; d_call: -; clone_size: -; cdr3_aa: CASSLWDAQPQHF; cdr3_nt: TGTGCCAGCAGTTTATGGGATGCTCAGCCCCAGCATTTT
v_call: TRBV5-6; j_call: TRBJ2-2; d_call: -; clone_size: -; cdr3_aa: CASSLTGSTGELFF; cdr3_nt: TGTGCCAGCAGCTTGACCGGGAGCACCGGGGAGCTGTTTTTT
v_call: TRBV25-1; j_call: TRBJ1-1; d_call: -; clone_size: -; cdr3_aa: CASSAGTYIPTEAFF; cdr3_nt: TGTGCCAGCAGTGCGGGGACATATATACCCACTGAAGCTTTCTTT
v_call: TRBV4-3; j_call: TRBJ2-7; d_call: -; clone_size: -; cdr3_aa: CASSQDRGNYEQYF; cdr3_nt: TGCGCCAGCAGCCAAGACAGGGGTAACTACGAGCAGTACTTC
v_call: TRBV14; j_call: TRBJ2-7; d_call: -; clone_size: once; cdr3_aa: CASRGLDYEQYF; cdr3_nt: TGTGCCAGCAGAGGGTTAGACTACGAGCAGTACTTC
v_call: TRBV29-1; j_call: TRBJ1-1; d_call: -; clone_size: few; cdr3_aa: CSVGFDYEAFF; cdr3_nt: TGCAGCGTTGGTTTCGATTATGAAGCTTTCTTT
v_call: TRBV7-8; j_call: TRBJ2-1; d_call: -; clone_size: -; cdr3_aa: CASSLPQTPDTGLRHNEQFF; cdr3_nt: TGTGCCAGCAGCTTACCCCAAACACCCGATACCGGACTCCGCCACAATGAGCAGTTCTTC
v_call: TRBV10-3; j_call: TRBJ2-7; d_call: -; clone_size: -; cdr3_aa: CAIADDGTYEQYF; cdr3_nt: TGTGCCATCGCCGATGATGGGACCTACGAGCAGTACTTC
v_call: TRBV4-1; j_call: TRBJ2-2; d_call: -; clone_size: -; cdr3_aa: CASSPITGLTGTGELFF; cdr3_nt: TGCGCCAGCAGTCCAATTACGGGGTTAACAGGGACCGGGGAGCTGTTTTTT
v_call: TRBV11-2; j_call: TRBJ2-1; d_call: TRBD2; clone_size: -; cdr3_aa: CASSLEGLAGVGDEQFF; cdr3_nt: TGTGCCAGCAGCTTAGAAGGACTAGCGGGAGTCGGAGATGAGCAGTTCTTC